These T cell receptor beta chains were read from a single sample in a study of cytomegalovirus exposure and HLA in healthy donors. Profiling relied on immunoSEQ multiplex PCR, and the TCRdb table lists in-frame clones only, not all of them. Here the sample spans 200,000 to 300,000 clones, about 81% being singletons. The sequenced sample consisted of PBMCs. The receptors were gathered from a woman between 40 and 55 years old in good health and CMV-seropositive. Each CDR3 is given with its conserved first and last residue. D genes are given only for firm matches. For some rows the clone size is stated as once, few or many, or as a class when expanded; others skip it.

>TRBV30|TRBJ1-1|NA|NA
TGTGCCAGTAGTACCGGAGACTACAATATTAACACTGAAGCTTTCTTT
CASSTGDYNINTEAFF
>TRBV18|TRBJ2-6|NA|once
TGTGCCAGCTCACCAGCCAGCTCTGGGGCCAACGTCCTGACTTTC
CASSPASSGANVLTF
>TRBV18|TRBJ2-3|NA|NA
TGTGCCAGCTCACCATCCGCTAGCTCAAGCGGAGATACGCAGTATTTT
CASSPSASSSGDTQYF
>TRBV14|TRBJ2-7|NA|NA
TGTGCCAGCGGGAGACTATCCTACGAGCAGTACTTC
CASGRLSYEQYF
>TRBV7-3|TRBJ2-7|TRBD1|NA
TGTGCCAGCAGCAGGACAGGGGAACACGAGCAGTACTTC
CASSRTGEHEQYF
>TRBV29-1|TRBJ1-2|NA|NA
TGCAGCGTTGAGAGGGCGGGGGGCTACACCTTC
CSVERAGGYTF
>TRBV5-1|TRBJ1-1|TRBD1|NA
TGCGCCAGCAGCTTGGAGTGGACAGGGTACGCAGCTTTCTTT
CASSLEWTGYAAFF
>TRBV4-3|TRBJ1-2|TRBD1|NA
TGCGCCAGCAGCCACGATCACTACAGGGGAAGGGGCTACACCTTC
CASSHDHYRGRGYTF
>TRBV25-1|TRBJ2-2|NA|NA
TGTGCCAGCAGTGAATCCACGAACACCGGGGAGCTGTTTTTT
CASSESTNTGELFF
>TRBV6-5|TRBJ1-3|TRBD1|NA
TGTGCCAGCAGTTACGGACAGGGGGCTGGAAACACCATATATTTT
CASSYGQGAGNTIYF
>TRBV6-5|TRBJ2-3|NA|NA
TGTGCCAGCAGGGAGGGAGGAGGAACAGATACGCAGTATTTT
CASREGGGTDTQYF
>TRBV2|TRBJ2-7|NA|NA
TGTGCCAGCAGGGGGCAGCCGAGCTCCTACGAGCAGTACTTC
CASRGQPSSYEQYF
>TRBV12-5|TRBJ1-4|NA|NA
TGTGCTAGTGGCCGGACAGAGGGGAATGAAAAACTGTTTTTT
CASGRTEGNEKLFF
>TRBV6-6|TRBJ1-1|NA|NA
TGTGCCAGCTCCCCACGACAGACGAACACTGAAGCTTTCTTT
CASSPRQTNTEAFF
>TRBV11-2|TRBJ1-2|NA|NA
TGTGCCAGCAGCTTAGAGGCAGGGGTTGGCTACACCTTC
CASSLEAGVGYTF
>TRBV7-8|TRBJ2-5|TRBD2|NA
TGTGCCAGCAGCTTACCCCGGGGGGAATGGCAGACCCAGTACTTC
CASSLPRGEWQTQYF
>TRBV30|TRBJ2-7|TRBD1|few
TGTGCCTGGACAAGTCGGGACAGGGCATCCTACGAGCAGTACTTC
CAWTSRDRASYEQYF
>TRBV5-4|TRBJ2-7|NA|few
TGTGCCAGCAGCTTGGGTGGTCCAGGGGAGCAGTACTTC
CASSLGGPGEQYF
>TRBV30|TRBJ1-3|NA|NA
TGTGCCTGGAATCTTGGACAGATCCTCTCTGGAAACACCATATATTTT
CAWNLGQILSGNTIYF
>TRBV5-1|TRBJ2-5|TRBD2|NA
TGCGCCAGCAGCTTAGCGGGGGGGCCCCGGGGAGAGACCCAGTACTTC
CASSLAGGPRGETQYF
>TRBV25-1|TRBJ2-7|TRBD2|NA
TGTGCCAGCAGTGCGGGACTAGCGGGGGGGGAGCAGTACTTC
CASSAGLAGGEQYF
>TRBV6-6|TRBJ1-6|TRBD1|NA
TGTGCCAGCAGGGACAGGGGAGATTCACCCCTCCACTTT
CASRDRGDSPLHF
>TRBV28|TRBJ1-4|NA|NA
TGTGCCAGCAGTGTAGGAGGGTTCAATGAAAAACTGTTTTTT
CASSVGGFNEKLFF
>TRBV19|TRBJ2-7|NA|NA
TGTGCCAGTAGTATCCGTCCCGGGCCGGGGGAGCAGTACTTC
CASSIRPGPGEQYF
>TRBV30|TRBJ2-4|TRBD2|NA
TGTGCCTGGAGTGTACGGCCAACTAGCGGGGGGCCGGGGATCCAAAACATTCAGTACTTC
CAWSVRPTSGGPGIQNIQYF
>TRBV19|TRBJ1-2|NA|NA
TGTGCCAGTACCTCCGGGAGGGGGGGCGCTTACTATGGCTACACCTTC
CASTSGRGGAYYGYTF
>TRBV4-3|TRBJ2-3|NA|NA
TGCGCCAGCAGCCATACAGTTCCAGATACGCAGTATTTT
CASSHTVPDTQYF
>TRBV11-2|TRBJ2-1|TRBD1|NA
TGTGCCAGCAGCCACAGGGGCTTTTCCTACAATGAGCAGTTCTTC
CASSHRGFSYNEQFF
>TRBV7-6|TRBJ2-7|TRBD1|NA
TGTGCCAGCAGCTTAGAGGGACAGGGCAACTACGAGCAGTACTTC
CASSLEGQGNYEQYF
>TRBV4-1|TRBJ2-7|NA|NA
TGCGCCAGCAGCCAAGATTCGGGGGACGCCTACGAGCAGTACTTC
CASSQDSGDAYEQYF
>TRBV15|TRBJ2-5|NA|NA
TGTGCCACCAGACCGGACAGTATTCAAGAGACCCAGTACTTC
CATRPDSIQETQYF
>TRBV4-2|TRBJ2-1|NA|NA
TGTGCCAGCAGCCAGCGAAATGAGCAGTTCTTC
CASSQRNEQFF
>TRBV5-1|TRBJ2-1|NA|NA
TGCGCCAGCAGCCCCCAAACAGGGTACAATGAGCAGTTCTTC
CASSPQTGYNEQFF
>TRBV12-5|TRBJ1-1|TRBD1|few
TGTGCTAGTGGTTTGGGACAGGGTAACACTGAAGCTTTCTTT
CASGLGQGNTEAFF
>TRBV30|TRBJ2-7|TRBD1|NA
TGTGCCTGGAGTGTTGGGACAGGGAACTACGAGCAGTACTTC
CAWSVGTGNYEQYF
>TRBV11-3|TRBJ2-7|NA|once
TGTGCCAGCAGTTCCCAGGGGTCCTACGAGCAGTACTTC
CASSSQGSYEQYF
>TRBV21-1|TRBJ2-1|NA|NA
TGTGCCAGGGCGGCTAGCGGGAGTAGCACTGAGCAGTTCTTC
CARAASGSSTEQFF
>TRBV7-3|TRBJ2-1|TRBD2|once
TGTGCCAGCAGCTTAGTACGGCGGGGGGAAATAAATGAGCAGTTCTTC
CASSLVRRGEINEQFF
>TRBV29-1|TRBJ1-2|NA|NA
TGCAGCGTTGTTAGGCAGGCGCCTAACTATGGCTACACCTTC
CSVVRQAPNYGYTF
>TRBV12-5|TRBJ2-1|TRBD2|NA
TGTGCTAGTGGTTTGGGTCTAGCGGGAAACAATGAGCAGTTCTTC
CASGLGLAGNNEQFF
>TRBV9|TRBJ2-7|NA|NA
TGTGCCAGCAGCCCCAGACAGGAGAACTACGAGCAGTACTTC
CASSPRQENYEQYF
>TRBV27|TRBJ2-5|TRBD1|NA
TGTGCCAGCAGTTGGACAGGGGGCTTAGAGACCCAGTACTTC
CASSWTGGLETQYF
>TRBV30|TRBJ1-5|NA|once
TGTGCCTGGAGCGCCGACAGGCATAGCAATCAGCCCCAGCATTTT
CAWSADRHSNQPQHF
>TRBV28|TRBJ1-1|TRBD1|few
TGTGCCAGCAGTTTACGGACAGGGAACACTGAAGCTTTCTTT
CASSLRTGNTEAFF
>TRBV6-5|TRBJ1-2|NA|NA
TGTGCCAGCAGGGGACTTTATGGCTACACCTTC
CASRGLYGYTF
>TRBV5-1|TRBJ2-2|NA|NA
TGCGCCAGCAGCTGGGGCCAGGGGACCGGGGAGCTGTTTTTT
CASSWGQGTGELFF
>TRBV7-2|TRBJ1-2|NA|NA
TGTGCCAGCAGCTTATATTTTCTACAGCGACTATCTAACTATGGCTACACCTTC
CASSLYFLQRLSNYGYTF
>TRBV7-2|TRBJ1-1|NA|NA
TGTGCCAGCAGCCGGGGGGTGAACACTGAAGCTTTCTTT
CASSRGVNTEAFF
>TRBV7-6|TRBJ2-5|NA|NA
TGTGCCAGCAGCCTCCAGGAGACCCAGTACTTC
CASSLQETQYF
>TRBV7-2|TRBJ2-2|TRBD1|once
TGTGCCAGCAGCCCCAAGGGACAGGGGTCGAACACCGGGGAGCTGTTTTTT
CASSPKGQGSNTGELFF
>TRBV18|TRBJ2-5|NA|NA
TGTGCCAGCTCACTCCAACAGGGTGAGGGGGAGACCCAGTACTTC
CASSLQQGEGETQYF
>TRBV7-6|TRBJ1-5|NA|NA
TGTGCCAGCAGCCCCTCGACAGGACCAAATCAGCCCCAGCATTTT
CASSPSTGPNQPQHF
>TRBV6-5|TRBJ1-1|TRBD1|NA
TGTGCCAGCAGTGTACCGGGACAGGGGAAGGCTTTCTTT
CASSVPGQGKAFF
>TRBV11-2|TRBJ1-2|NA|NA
TGTGCCAGCAGCTTAGATGGGGGGATGGTTGGCTACACCTTC
CASSLDGGMVGYTF
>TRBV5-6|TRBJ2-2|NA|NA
TGTGCCAGCAGCTTGGCCGGGGCAGGGGCCTCCGCCGGGGAGCTGTTTTTT
CASSLAGAGASAGELFF
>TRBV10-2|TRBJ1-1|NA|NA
TGCGCCAGCAGTTCGACGGGGTCTAGCACTGAAGCTTTCTTT
CASSSTGSSTEAFF
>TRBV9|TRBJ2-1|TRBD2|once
TGTGCCAGCAGCCCTACTAGCGGGACATATGAGCAGTTCTTC
CASSPTSGTYEQFF